The present entry profiles one T cell receptor (beta chain) with its context. These data are taken from a study of blood T cell repertoires in COVID-19. Study overall: Spain, Italy and the United States supplied samples that represented acute and convalescent COVID-19. PBMCs, B-cell-depleted T cells, or T cells provided the cDNA or gDNA that made up the material.

As processed by the authors: The assay estimated nucleated cells by amplifying reference gene primers. Some clones are missing from TCRdb's copy, which holds only in-frame ones; the method was immunoSEQ multiplex PCR. That table gives V, J and clone size, and the DNA gave D and trimming. The data show roughly 100,000 clones, with 80% to 85% seen just once and 15% held by the top ten. The V end was cut by 3 bases, the J end by 0 bases, with 13 bases between. The CDR3 is made up of 16 amino acids. The germline V gene has CDR1 SGHTS and CDR2 YDEGEE. The sequenced material came from peripheral blood. This receptor was taken from a woman of 80 years or more with acute or convalescent COVID-19. The chain has TRBV5-8 and TRBJ1-5; no clear D gene. The CDR3: CASSSGLTFSNQPQHF. The CDR3 DNA reads as TGTGCCAGCAGCTCCGGACTGACGTTTAGCAATCAGCCCCAGCATTTT.